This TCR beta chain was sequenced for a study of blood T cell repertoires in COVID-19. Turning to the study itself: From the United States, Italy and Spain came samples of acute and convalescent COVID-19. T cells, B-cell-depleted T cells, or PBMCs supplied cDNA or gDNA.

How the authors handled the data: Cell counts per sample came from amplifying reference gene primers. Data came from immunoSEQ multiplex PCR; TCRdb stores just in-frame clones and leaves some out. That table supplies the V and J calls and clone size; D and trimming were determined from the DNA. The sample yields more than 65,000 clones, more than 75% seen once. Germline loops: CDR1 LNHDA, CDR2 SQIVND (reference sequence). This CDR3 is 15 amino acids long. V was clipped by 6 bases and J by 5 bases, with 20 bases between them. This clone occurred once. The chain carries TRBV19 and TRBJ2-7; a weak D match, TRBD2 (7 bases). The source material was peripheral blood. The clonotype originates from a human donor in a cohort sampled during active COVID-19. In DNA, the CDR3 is TGTGCCAGTAGCGGTTGGGGGGGGCTAAAGGACGAGCAGTACTTC. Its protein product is CASSGWGGLKDEQYF.